Sequencing of this T cell receptor beta chain was carried out in a study of T cell responses to AZD1222 COVID-19 vaccine. Overall study findings and caveats: Sampling that yielded the repertoires occurred only after the peak T cell response.

This CDR3 has 17 residues. Germline V lookup: CDR1 SGHVS, CDR2 FQNEAQ. The V gene end was trimmed by 1 base and the J gene end by 6 bases; junction bases not matched to a gene: 10. Note on this clone: Its antigen is as yet unknown.

Generated by immunoSEQ multiplex PCR, the TCRdb table keeps only in-frame clones and is missing some. The table has 200,000 or so clones, 80% to 90% seen once. The chain carries TRBV7-8 and TRBJ2-1, with 9 bases identical to TRBD2. The specimen comprised peripheral blood, sampled on day 0 of AZD1222 vaccination. This clonotype originated in an adult in good health. In DNA form, the CDR3 reads TGTGCCAGCAGCTTAGTAGCTAGCGGGATATTAGGCAATGAGCAGTTCTTC. Amino acid sequence: CASSLVASGILGNEQFF.